The 25 T cell receptor beta chains below all came from one sample that was sequenced in a study of T cells in Graves' hyperthyroidism and ophthalmopathy (dated by TCRdb to the late 2010s). Library generation was performed with multiplex PCR. Sequencing used an Illumina HiSeq 2000. Amplification of TCR beta CDR3 regions was carried out from RNA transcripts. A first-round RT-PCR of the TCR CDR3 used the HTBI primer set with the Qiagen OneStep RT-PCR kit. The public reads were reprocessed in TCRdb via fastp at Q25 and MiXCR, keeping in-frame beta chains. Rows with one shared CDR3 protein collapse into an entry with the most common genes and DNA. The sample data list about 560,000 distinct CDR3 sequences, and roughly 46% of these were observed just once. The top ten clones comprise approximately 8.2% of the sample. The sequenced material came from peripheral blood or thyroid tissue (not recorded which). All receptors derive from a woman younger than 30 with Graves' hyperthyroidism. Donor details come from another sample of the same person, matched by shared clones.

This clonotype was recorded at least ten times. The chain uses TRBV7-2 and TRBJ2-7, with 8 bases lining up with TRBD1. J was trimmed by 0 bases and V by 2 bases; bases with no gene match: 0. Germline loops: CDR1 SGHTA, CDR2 FQGNSA. The CDR3 is 14 amino acids. CDR3 nucleotides: TGTGCCAGCAGCTTAACAGGGGGCTCCTACGAGCAGTACTTC. Translated, it gives CASSLTGGSYEQYF.

This rearrangement joins TRBV19 to TRBJ2-7; D perhaps matches TRBD2 (6 bases). CDR3 size: 12 residues. Between the trimmed V and J ends, which lost 8 bases and 7 bases, there was a span of 15 bases. Germline loops: CDR1 LNHDA, CDR2 SQIVND (reference sequence). The CDR3 coding sequence is TGTGCCAGTGGCGGGATGCGGGGTGAGCAGTACTTC. This sequence encodes CASGGMRGEQYF.

There are a few counts of this clonotype. The chain has TRBV7-2 and TRBJ2-7; TRBD2 aligns across 13 bases. Trimming at V came to 1 base and at J to 7 bases, leaving 4 bases not matched to a gene. From germline, CDR1 is SGHTA and CDR2 FQGNSA. The CDR3 spans 15 residues. CDR3: CASSLGTSGGPEQYF. CDR3 DNA sequence: TGTGCCAGCAGCTTAGGGACTAGCGGGGGCCCGGAGCAGTACTTC.

Written as DNA, the CDR3 is TGTGCCAGCAGTGAAGGGGCTAGCGGGAGTGAAGAGACCCAGTACTTC. Protein: CASSEGASGSEETQYF. The rearrangement uses TRBV25-1 and TRBJ2-5, with 10 bases that match TRBD2. CDR1 and CDR2 (germline): MGHDK, SYGVNS. The V segment lost 2 bases and the J segment 3 bases; nucleotides outside the gene matches: 6. The CDR3 contains 16 residues.

This clonotype was seen ten or more times. The DNA of the CDR3 is TGTGCCAGCAGATCCCGCTGGGGAAGCGGGAGCCAAGAGACCCAGTACTTC. Translating it yields CASRSRWGSGSQETQYF. This chain uses TRBV2 with TRBJ2-5; TRBD2 agrees at 8 bases. CDR3 size: 17 residues. Germline V gene sequence: CDR1 SNHLY, CDR2 FYNNEI. Trimming took 6 bases from V and 1 from J; bases not matched to a gene: 13.

This clonotype came up a few times. The V gene is TRBV2, the J gene TRBJ1-1; no clear D. Per germline, CDR1 SNHLY and CDR2 FYNNEI. The CDR3 spans 12 residues. The V end lost 5 bases, the J end lost 6 bases, and 10 bases lay between the germline ends. The CDR3 loop is CASSYLWSEAFF. CDR3 bases: TGTGCCAGCAGTTACCTGTGGTCTGAAGCTTTCTTT.

V and J are TRBV2 and TRBJ1-5, with a tentative D call TRBD1 (5 bases). CDR1 and CDR2 (germline): SNHLY, FYNNEI. This CDR3 spans 11 amino acids. CDR3: CATRQHQPQHF. DNA for the CDR3: TGTGCTACGCGACAGCATCAGCCCCAGCATTTT. Supplemented by reference TRBV2 and TRBJ1-5, the full variable domain reads EPEVTQTPSHQVTQMGQEVILRCVPISNHLYFYWYRQILGQKVEFLVSFYNNEISEKSEIFDDQFSVERPDGSNFTLKIRSTKLEDSAMYFCATRQHQPQHFGDGTRLSIL.

Many counts were recorded for this clonotype. This chain uses TRBV2 with TRBJ2-7; D gene unclear. CDR1 is SNHLY, CDR2 FYNNEI, per germline. Between the trimmed V and J ends, which lost 3 bases and 0 bases, there was a span of 3 bases. CDR3 length equals 12 residues. The CDR3 sequence: CASSDPSYEQYF. In nucleotides, the CDR3 is TGTGCCAGCAGTGACCCCTCCTACGAGCAGTACTTC. Full variable domain (remainder filled in from reference TRBV2 and TRBJ2-7): EPEVTQTPSHQVTQMGQEVILRCVPISNHLYFYWYRQILGQKVEFLVSFYNNEISEKSEIFDDQFSVERPDGSNFTLKIRSTKLEDSAMYFCASSDPSYEQYFGPGTRLTVT.

The V gene is TRBV7-2, the J gene TRBJ2-2; 7 bases fit TRBD1. The CDR3 is made up of 15 amino acids. CDR1 SGHTA and CDR2 FQGNSA come from the germline V gene. V dropped 2 bases and J dropped 8; count of bases not matched to a gene: 8. CDR3 protein: CASSLRGRGSGELFF. CDR3 nucleotide sequence: TGTGCCAGCAGCTTACGCGGCAGGGGGTCTGGGGAGCTGTTTTTT.

This clonotype was picked up a small number of times. This chain uses TRBV2 with TRBJ2-2; D is possibly TRBD2 (6 bases). The CDR3 loop spans 14 amino acids. CDR1 SNHLY and CDR2 FYNNEI come from the germline V gene. V dropped 11 bases and J dropped 1 base, with 14 bases sitting between them. The CDR3 here is CALRMEGNTGELFF. The CDR3 bases are TGTGCCTTACGGATGGAGGGGAACACCGGGGAGCTGTTTTTT.

CDR3 in DNA: TGTGCCAGCAGCCCCCTGGGGACAGGGGGTAGATTAGAGACCCAGTACTTC. Its protein is CASSPLGTGGRLETQYF. This chain connects TRBV9 to TRBJ2-5; 11 positions agree with TRBD1. V lost 4 bases, J lost 4 bases, and 12 bases stayed unmatched. Germline V CDR1 and CDR2: SGDLS, YYNGEE. This CDR3 has 17 amino acids.

This clonotype was seen a handful of times. A junction boundary mismatches the germline segment, possibly from a read error. The chain joins TRBV10-3 to TRBJ1-1; D is possibly TRBD1 (6 bases). The CDR3 spans 15 residues. Germline V CDR1 and CDR2: ENHRY, SYGVKD. CDR3 loop: CASSRDTASNTEAFF. The CDR3 DNA reads TGTGCCAGCAGTCGGGACACGGCGTCGAACACTGAAGCTTTCTTT.

The chain employs TRBV29-1 and TRBJ1-1; D is undetermined. Germline-derived CDR1 and CDR2 are SQVTM and ANQGSEA. V was trimmed by 7 bases and J by 0 bases, leaving 6 bases between them. The CDR3 covers 11 residues. The CDR3 DNA reads TGCAGCGAGGATATGAACACTGAAGCTTTCTTT. Amino acids: CSEDMNTEAFF.

As to this clonotype: This could be a read error, since a much larger clone is one nucleotide away. V usage is TRBV29-1 and J usage is TRBJ2-7, with D tentatively TRBD1 or TRBD2 (6 bases each). Germline V gives CDR1 SQVTM, CDR2 ANQGSEA. The CDR3 sequence is 14 residues long. Between the trimmed V and J ends, which lost 4 bases and 4 bases, there was a span of 17 bases. As DNA, the CDR3 is TGCAGCGTTGGGGGGCAGGAGGGCCGGTACGAGCAGTACTTC. Amino acids: CSVGGQEGRYEQYF.

Regarding this clonotype: Possible read error: a much larger clone is one base away. The V call is TRBV25-1, the J call TRBJ1-1; D remains ambiguous. Germline V gene data show CDR1 as MGHDK and CDR2 as SYGVNS. Trimming cost V 3 bases and J 3 bases, with 11 bases left between them. This CDR3 spans 14 amino acids. The CDR3 sequence is CASSENDGDTEAFF. The CDR3 nucleotides are TGTGCCAGCAGTGAGAACGACGGAGACACTGAAGCTTTCTTT.

CDR3 amino acids: CASSMAANVLTF. In DNA form, the CDR3 reads TGTGCCAGTAGTATGGCGGCCAACGTCCTGACTTTC. The J gene is TRBJ2-6, the V gene TRBV19; D uncertain. The germline V gene has CDR1 LNHDA and CDR2 SQIVND (reference sequence). CDR3 length: 12 amino acids. The V end was cut by 3 bases, the J end by 6 bases, with 3 bases between.

This sequence joins TRBV7-2 and TRBJ2-6; 8 nucleotides agree with TRBD1. Germline-derived CDR1 and CDR2 are SGHTA and FQGNSA. This CDR3 region has 16 residues. V was clipped by 10 bases and J by 1 base; unmatched bases: 9. The CDR3 loop reads CATRGTGRSGANVLTF. The CDR3 bases are TGTGCCACCCGGGGGACAGGCCGATCTGGGGCCAACGTCCTGACTTTC.

This chain connects TRBV7-3 to TRBJ1-2; D is undetermined. In germline, CDR1 is SGHTA, CDR2 FQGTGA. Trimming took 6 bases from V and 5 from J, leaving 13 bases between them. CDR3 length equals 13 residues. The CDR3 reads CASSQRAGYGYTF. The CDR3 DNA follows: TGTGCCAGCAGTCAGCGGGCGGGATATGGCTACACCTTC.

The CDR3 nucleotides are TGTGCCGGGGCACCACAGGGGCGAGGTGAAGCTTTCTTT. Translation: CAGAPQGRGEAFF. This chain joins TRBV2 and TRBJ1-1; 7 bases are shared with TRBD1. CDR3 size: 13 residues. Germline values: CDR1 SNHLY, CDR2 FYNNEI. Unmatched junction bases numbered 13, after V lost 11 bases and J lost 7 bases. The full variable domain, rest sourced from reference TRBV2 and TRBJ1-1, is EPEVTQTPSHQVTQMGQEVILRCVPISNHLYFYWYRQILGQKVEFLVSFYNNEISEKSEIFDDQFSVERPDGSNFTLKIRSTKLEDSAMYFCAGAPQGRGEAFFGQGTRLTVV.

The rearrangement joins TRBV5-1 to TRBJ2-2; TRBD2 might be the D (6 bases). CDR1 and CDR2 from the germline V gene are SGHRS and YFSETQ. The CDR3 totals 14 residues. V lost 7 bases, J lost 7 bases, and 17 bases lay in between. The CDR3 spells CASRRDSSDGELFF. The CDR3, as DNA: TGCGCCAGCCGTCGGGACTCCTCAGACGGGGAGCTGTTTTTT. Full variable domain (missing parts from reference TRBV5-1 and TRBJ2-2): KAGVTQTPRYLIKTRGQQVTLSCSPISGHRSVSWYQQTPGQGLQFLFEYFSETQRNKGNFPGRFSGRQFSNSRSEMNVSTLELGDSALYLCASRRDSSDGELFFGEGSRLTVL.

About this clonotype: A much larger clone lies a single base off, so this may be a read error. This rearrangement joins TRBV7-9 to TRBJ2-5; D may match TRBD1 or TRBD2 (5 bases each). Germline loops: CDR1 SEHNR, CDR2 FQNEAQ (reference sequence). This CDR3 spans 14 amino acids. CDR3 residues: CASSSGREQETRYF. In DNA, the CDR3 is TGTGCCAGCAGCTCGGGACGGGAACAAGAGACCCGGTACTTC.

The rearrangement uses TRBV29-1 and TRBJ2-5, with 9 bases aligning to TRBD1. The trim removed 7 bases at V and 8 bases at J, leaving 8 bases unmatched. The germline V gene encodes CDR1 SQVTM and CDR2 ANQGSEA. CDR3 length equals 12 residues. The DNA of the CDR3 is TGCAGCGGACGACAGGGGGTGGACACCCAGTACTTC. This gives the protein CSGRQGVDTQYF.

The chain employs TRBV20-1 and TRBJ2-6; 9 bases are a match to TRBD1. The CDR3 has 18 residues. Germline V lookup: CDR1 DFQATT, CDR2 SNEGSKA (reference sequence). V gave up 0 bases and J gave up 1 base; unmatched junction bases: 7. The CDR3 reads CSARDPSGQGSGANVLTF. The CDR3 nucleotides are TGCAGTGCTAGAGATCCTTCGGGACAGGGTTCTGGGGCCAACGTCCTGACTTTC.

This rearrangement joins TRBV11-1 to TRBJ2-5; 8 bases are shared with TRBD1. The J segment lost 1 base and the V segment lost 5 bases, leaving 12 bases of the junction unmatched. This CDR3 spans 17 amino acids. Germline V gene data show CDR1 as SGHAT and CDR2 as FQDESV (reference sequence). CDR3 bases: TGTGCCAGCAGCCCCCAGACAGGGGTCGCGGTCCAAGAGACCCAGTACTTC. Its translation is CASSPQTGVAVQETQYF.

This chain links TRBV7-2 with TRBJ1-6; a possible D gene is TRBD1 (5 bases). Trimming stripped 4 bases from V and 12 bases from J, with 10 bases between. There are 12 residues in the CDR3. In germline, CDR1 is SGHTA, CDR2 FQGNSA. The CDR3 protein is CASSYDRRPLHF. As DNA, the CDR3 is TGTGCCAGCAGCTACGACAGAAGACCCCTCCACTTT.